This T cell receptor beta chain originates from a study of T-cell reconstitution after alpha-beta-depleted transplantation in children. Germline-derived CDR1 and CDR2 are MNHEY and SMNVEV (reference sequence). This CDR3 has 16 amino acids. With 10 bases removed from V and 6 bases from J, the gap between germline ends came to 24 bases. Unique molecular identifiers were used to barcode this TCRbeta library. TCRdb called the PCR reads again in MiXCR, with one record for every CDR3 protein. The sample has about 240,000 distinct CDR3 sequences, about 26% seen once; the top ten hold 2% to 3%. The chain joins TRBV27 to TRBJ2-2; TRBD1 is a possible D gene (5 bases). The sequence derives from a girl aged 2 to 10 with Fanconi anemia, due to receive a stem cell transplant. The specimen was PBMCs, collected before TCRalphabeta/CD19-depleted stem cell transplant. In DNA form, the CDR3 reads TGTGCCACCCTGGACACTGGCGGACGGAGTCCCGGGGAGCTGTTTTTT. It codes for CATLDTGGRSPGELFF.